The 13 T cell receptor beta chains presented below share a single source sample, sequenced in a study of T cell changes during pregnancy in multiple sclerosis. Using immunoSEQ multiplex PCR, the repertoire was profiled, and TCRdb retains in-frame clones only, with some absent. The sample has some 60,000 clones, more than 85% seen once. Source: peripheral blood, taken before pregnancy. These receptors were taken from a female donor with multiple sclerosis, enrolled in a pregnancy study.

As concerns this clone: Different DNA sequences within this sample yield the same CDR3. V and J are TRBV13 and TRBJ1-3, with a weak D call TRBD1 (5 bases). CDR1 PRHDT and CDR2 FYEKMQ come from the germline V gene (reference sequence). V lost 5 bases, J lost 0 bases, and 11 bases lay in between. This CDR3 contains 15 residues. The chain's CDR3 is CASSLDSSSGNTIYF. The CDR3 bases are TGTGCCAGCAGCCTCGACAGCTCCTCTGGAAACACCATATATTTT.

J is TRBJ1-3 and V is TRBV2; tentatively, D is TRBD1 (5 bases). V was clipped by 8 bases and J by 4 bases, with 12 bases between them. Germline V gene data show CDR1 as SNHLY and CDR2 as FYNNEI. The CDR3 has 13 amino acids. CDR3 residues: CASRGAFGNTIYF. In DNA form, the CDR3 reads TGTGCCAGCCGTGGGGCTTTCGGAAACACCATATATTTT.

V usage is TRBV7-2 and J usage is TRBJ1-2; no firm D call. The CDR3 covers 15 residues. Per the germline V gene, CDR1 is SGHTA and CDR2 is FQGNSA. The V end was cut by 4 bases, the J end by 7 bases, with 19 bases between. The CDR3 sequence: CASSSAPQSPFGYTF. The CDR3 nucleotides read TGTGCCAGCAGCTCAGCCCCTCAGTCCCCCTTTGGCTACACCTTC.

The chain couples TRBV27 to TRBJ2-7; 7 bases are shared with TRBD1. The V and J ends lost 2 bases and 1 base, in that order; junction bases with no gene match: 2. The CDR3 has 14 residues. Germline lookup yields CDR1 MNHEY and CDR2 SMNVEV (reference sequence). The CDR3 DNA reads as TGTGCCAGCAGTTTAGTCAGGGGGTCCTACGAGCAGTACTTC. Protein sequence: CASSLVRGSYEQYF.

The V gene is TRBV19, the J gene TRBJ2-7; 8 bases are a match to TRBD1. The CDR3 runs 15 residues. Trimming cost V 4 bases and J 0 bases; bases outside gene matches: 5. Germline V gene data show CDR1 as LNHDA and CDR2 as SQIVND (reference sequence). This CDR3 reads CASSTGQVRSYEQYF. In nucleotides, the CDR3 is TGTGCCAGTAGTACGGGACAGGTCCGCTCCTACGAGCAGTACTTC.

The chain links TRBV7-3 to TRBJ2-1, with 12 bases that match TRBD2. The CDR3 spans 18 residues. CDR1 and CDR2 from the germline V gene are SGHTA and FQGTGA. The V and J ends lost 5 bases and 6 bases, in that order; junction bases with no gene match: 14. CDR3 bases: TGTGCCAGCAGCCTTAGCCTTGCTAGCGGGGGGGGTATCAATGAGCAGTTCTTC. Translating gives CASSLSLASGGGINEQFF.

The chain couples TRBV6-7 to TRBJ1-2, with D possibly being TRBD1 (6 bases). TRBV6-7 is treated as an ORF (open reading frame) with a function not yet certain. V was cut by 8 bases and J by 1 base, with 14 bases left in between. This CDR3 comprises 14 residues. CDR3 in amino acids: CASWPGVDNYGYTF. CDR3 DNA sequence: TGTGCCAGCTGGCCAGGGGTCGATAACTATGGCTACACCTTC.

The rearrangement links TRBV6-4 to TRBJ1-1, with D possibly matching TRBD1 (5 bases). Trimming removed 2 bases from V and 1 base from J, with 17 bases in between. Germline V gives CDR1 MRHNA, CDR2 SNTAGT. This CDR3 comprises 17 residues. The CDR3 is CASSDARAATWNTEAFF. The DNA of the CDR3 is TGTGCCAGCAGTGACGCCAGGGCCGCCACCTGGAACACTGAAGCTTTCTTT.

This clone appeared a few times. The chain employs TRBV2 and TRBJ1-5; 10 positions agree with TRBD1. Looked up from germline, CDR1 is SNHLY and CDR2 is FYNNEI. The CDR3 runs 15 residues. V trimming: 4 bases; J trimming: 5 bases; junction bases outside the gene matches: 5. In DNA, the CDR3 is TGTGCCAGCAGTGGTCCCGGGACAGGGGATCAGCCCCAGCATTTT. This codes for CASSGPGTGDQPQHF.

This sequence joins TRBV11-1 and TRBJ1-1; possibly TRBD1 for D (6 bases). In germline, CDR1 is SGHAT, CDR2 FQDESV (reference sequence). The V and J ends lost 5 bases and 6 bases respectively, with 16 bases between them. The CDR3 has 14 residues. As DNA, the CDR3 is TGTGCCAGCAGCATAAACAGGGTTAGGGCTGAAGCTTTCTTT. This translates into CASSINRVRAEAFF.

J is TRBJ2-2 and V is TRBV4-2, with a weak D call TRBD2 (6 bases). V was cut by 1 base and J by 4 bases, with 13 bases left in between. This CDR3 is built from 16 residues. Germline V gene lookup returns CDR1 LGHNA and CDR2 YNFKEQ. The CDR3 DNA reads TGTGCCAGCAGCCAAGGACTAGAGCAGACCACCGGGGAGCTGTTTTTT. Protein product: CASSQGLEQTTGELFF.

The J gene is TRBJ1-5, the V gene TRBV21-1; the table's TRBD1 call for D was not verified on the DNA. TRBV21-1 is given as a pseudogene. This CDR3 contains 14 residues. CDR3 nucleotides: TGTGCCAGCAGGAGGGACAGGGACAATCAGCCCCAGCATTTT. Protein sequence: CASRRDRDNQPQHF.

J is TRBJ1-4 and V is TRBV30; 9 bases line up with TRBD1. The ends lost 4 bases at V and 3 bases at J; junction bases unmatched: 9. CDR3 size: 16 residues. Per the germline V gene, CDR1 is GTSNPN and CDR2 is SVGIG (reference sequence). This chain's CDR3 is CAWNTGQGRSNEKLFF. The CDR3 DNA is TGTGCCTGGAATACAGGACAGGGGCGATCTAATGAAAAACTGTTTTTT. The full variable domain, in which reference TRBV30 and TRBJ1-4 provide the parts outside the CDR3, is SQTIHQWPATLVQPVGSPLSLECTVEGTSNPNLYWYRQAAGRGLQLLFYSVGIGQISSEVPQNLSASRPQDRQFILSSKKLLLSDSGFYLCAWNTGQGRSNEKLFFGSGTQLSVL.